The clone carrying this TCR beta chain was counted only a few times. Its matching antigen is unknown. Each CDR3 protein is one row after TCRdb ran MiXCR on the 5' RACE reads. The sample has 470,000 or so distinct CDR3 sequences; roughly 18% are singletons. The data were taken from a study of T-cell memory formation after mild COVID-19. Whole-study context: TCR clusters were mostly donor specific.

CDR1 is SGHTA, CDR2 FQGTGA, per germline. Trimming pared 5 bases from V and 5 bases from J, leaving 13 bases between. This CDR3 is built from 14 residues. Study-level points and caveats: Researchers found some responding clones in pre-infection memory, a sign that cross-reactive memory joined.

The sequenced material came from PBMCs or a T cell subset sorted from them (not recorded which). The chain is built from TRBV7-3 and TRBJ2-1, with D unresolved. The receptor was derived from a man between 18 and 29 years old who had mild COVID-19 (a few samples of this study predate the infection). Cell type and time point are not known. The CDR3 sequence: CASSPQSVHNEQFF. As DNA, the CDR3 is TGTGCCAGCAGCCCCCAGTCCGTCCACAATGAGCAGTTCTTC.